This T cell receptor beta chain was sequenced in a study of shared clonotypes between healthy human individuals. About the study: The donor pool was made up of a couple of women and a few men aged 18 to 49. The study, taken as a whole, reports: Naive subsets, compared against memory subsets, generally had larger estimated richness values.

Every donor, a Caucasian adult, lived in Nashville, Tennessee. CD45RA+ naive and CD45RA-negative memory subsets were separated from CD4+ cells. TCRdb's copy holds only in-frame clones and misses some; the assay was immunoSEQ multiplex PCR. The sample gives about 1 million clones, under 80% of which show up once; roughly 1.5% is in the top ten. Worth noting for this clone: Its matching antigen is unknown. The sample carries other DNA sequences with the same CDR3.

This CDR3 has 13 residues. V was clipped by 6 bases and J by 6 bases; unmatched bases: 5. In germline, CDR1 is MNHEY, CDR2 SMNVEV (reference sequence). Sequenced input: memory CD4+ T cells sorted from blood. Subset given: CD45RA-negative fraction. The sequence derives from a young man in good health. This rearrangement joins TRBV27 to TRBJ2-7; 10 nucleotides line up with TRBD1. The CDR3, as DNA: TGTGCCAGCAGGGGGACAGGGGCTGGCGAGCAGTACTTC. This gives the protein CASRGTGAGEQYF.